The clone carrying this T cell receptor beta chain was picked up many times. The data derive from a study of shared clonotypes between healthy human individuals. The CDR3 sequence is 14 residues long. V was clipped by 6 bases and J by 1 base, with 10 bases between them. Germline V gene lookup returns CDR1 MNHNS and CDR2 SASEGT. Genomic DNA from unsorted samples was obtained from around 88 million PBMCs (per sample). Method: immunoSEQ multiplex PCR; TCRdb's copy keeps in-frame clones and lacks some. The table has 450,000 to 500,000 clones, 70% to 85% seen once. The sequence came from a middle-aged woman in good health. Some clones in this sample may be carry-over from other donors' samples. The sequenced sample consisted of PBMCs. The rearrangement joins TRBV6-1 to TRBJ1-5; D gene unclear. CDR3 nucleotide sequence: TGTGCCAGCAGCCCGGACGCCAGCAATCAGCCCCAGCATTTT. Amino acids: CASSPDASNQPQHF.